Here is one TCR beta chain with its context. TCRdb keeps only in-frame clones here, not all; method: immunoSEQ multiplex PCR. Counted here are 150,000 to 200,000 clones, approximately 88% occurring once; the ten biggest clones make up around 8%. The sample comes from a study of blood T cell repertoires in COVID-19. This CDR3 has 16 residues. Trimming stripped 4 bases from V and 1 base from J, with 16 bases between. Germline V lookup: CDR1 SEHNR, CDR2 FQNEAQ (reference sequence). The clonotype was recovered from a woman aged 18-29 years who had recovered from COVID-19. Sequences were obtained from PBMCs or T cells enriched from blood (not recorded which). V is TRBV7-9 and J is TRBJ2-5; D may be TRBD1 (8 bases). CDR3 in DNA: TGTGCCAGCAGCTCAGGGGGCGGGGGTAGCCAAGAGACCCAGTACTTC. This sequence encodes CASSSGGGGSQETQYF.